The entry below gives a single TCR beta chain sequence along with its context. No cognate antigen has been identified for it. Per-base quality was not reported, and no clone a single base away is much larger than it. This sample was taken from a study of shared clonotypes between healthy human individuals (TCRdb year 2020). Regarding the study in general: The cohort comprised a couple of women and three men aged 18 to 49 years. To increase sequencing depth and limit assay-specific biases, different laboratories used diverse techniques to prepare libraries and sequence TCR repertoires. For each donor, CD4 naive and CD4 memory were each run on three plates, CD8 naive on two plates, and CD8 memory on one plate. Leukapheresis yielded between about 0.85 and 10 billion PBMCs per donor. The study deeply sequenced blood TCR repertoires of about 5 healthy adults to estimate repertoire size and the extent of clonotype sharing between individuals. Here is what the overall study found, with its caveats: Based on pairwise subsampling, the degree of clonotype sharing among donors was expected to be affected by sequencing depth. Sampling was restricted to blood, and TCR repertoires in tissues likely differ from the TCR repertoires found in blood. Rarefaction of sorted-subset datasets indicated incomplete sequencing despite the large sequencing depth. Estimated clonotype richness was generally larger for naive than for memory subsets. Across a handful of donors, around 5% of naive CD4, roughly 3.8% of naive CD8, about 2% of memory CD4, and roughly 0.4% of memory CD8 clonotypes were shared. Because the study included a small number of donors, the genetic and exposure-history diversity represented was limited. Clonotypes shared by all four sorted-subset donors showed higher generation probabilities than non-shared clonotypes.

The donors were healthy, HIV-negative adults who had no recently reported acute infections or vaccinations. Every donor was a Caucasian adult living in Nashville, Tennessee, USA. CD4+ T cells were enriched through magnetic negative selection, after which naive cells were positively selected on CD45RA and the remaining negative fraction served as the memory subset. Blood was collected by leukapheresis, and PBMCs were isolated by Ficoll-Histopaque density gradient centrifugation and then cryopreserved in liquid nitrogen vapor phase. Analytical flow cytometry was used to check the purity and quantity of each magnetically sorted T cell population. Each sorted fraction had its genomic DNA isolated and then quantified by UV absorbance on a Nanodrop 2000c. TCR CDR3 regions were amplified from genomic DNA by multiplex PCR using the deep immunoSEQ assay. For each cell subset, the extracted genomic DNA was distributed evenly across all wells of several immunoSEQ 96-well plates, and each plate served as one replicate. For sorted subsets, each replicate PCR was loaded with 200 to 250 ng genomic DNA, equivalent to approximately 27,000 T cell genomes. The purified libraries were quantified using a Qubit 3.0 fluorometer, sized with a Bioanalyzer 2100, and then quantified again using the KAPA Library Quantification kit. Each immunoSEQ 96-well plate was sequenced on its own single-read 150-cycle Illumina NextSeq 550 flow cell. The original pipeline was this. Because the immunoSEQ output held only junctional sequences and lacked quality scores, the filtering could not match the filtering applied to full-length reads. Sequences were annotated with PyIR, a Python wrapper for IgBLAST v1.9, and V/J genes and CDR3 were assigned using IMGT germline references. Reads were removed for weak V/J assignments (E-value above 1e-6), missing CDR3, stop codons, out-of-frame junctions, or ambiguous translated residues. V3J clonotypes were defined by identical inferred V gene, J gene, and CDR3 amino acid sequence. Percentage overlap between repertoires was calculated by dividing the number of shared unique clonotypes by the size of the smaller repertoire. Three approaches were used to assess repertoire richness: RTK rarefaction, the Chao1 estimator, and Recon v2.1 estimates of unobserved clonotypes. For all TCRbeta clonotypes obtained by the gDNA method from four donors, generation probabilities were computed with OLGA. This immuneACCESS table, as held by TCRdb, lists in-frame sequences with V and J called but not all clones. Of the missing ones, under half trace to an unresolved V gene in checked studies; the others have no known cause. V, J and clone size derive from that table, while D and trimming were established from the DNA sequence. The sample data list about 600,000 clones, and around 97% of these were observed just once. Roughly 0.05% of the sample belongs to the ten largest clones.

The germline V gene (reference sequence) specifies SEHNR as CDR1 and FQNEAQ as CDR2. Compared with germline, V lacks 1 base and J lacks 0 bases; bases without a gene match: 8. From its cysteine to its phenylalanine, the CDR3 spans 18 amino acids. Solely the CDR3 DNA is kept, with 54 bases framed from the first base. The TCR comes from a woman aged 25 to 39 in good health. The chain is assembled from TRBV7-9 and TRBJ2-3; 9 central bases correspond to TRBD2. Sequenced material: naive CD4+ T cells sorted from blood. The cell subset or site label of this sample denotes: CD45RA+ positively selected. Read as DNA, the sequence is TGTGCCAGCAGCTTAGGGAGACTAGCGGACACTAGCACAGATACGCAGTATTTT. Its translation reads: CASSLGRLADTSTDTQYF. When the CDR3 is completed using the reference TRBV7-9 and TRBJ2-3 genes on either side, the full variable domain is DTGVSQNPRHKITKRGQNVTFRCDPISEHNRLYWYRQTLGQGPEFLTYFQNEAQLEKSRLLSDRFSAERPKGSFSTLEIQRTEQGDSAMYLCASSLGRLADTSTDTQYFGPGTRLTVL.